The rows below give T cell receptor beta chains drawn from one sample of a study of OX40 agonist ivuxolimab in advanced cancers. Generated by immunoSEQ multiplex PCR, the TCRdb table keeps only in-frame clones and is missing some. Of some 110,000 clones in the sample, approximately 90% are singletons; the top ten hold 0.7% to 0.85%. Sequenced material: CD4+ or CD8+ T cells sorted from blood, taken in a trial of the OX40 agonist ivuxolimab. The receptors were sampled from an adult with an advanced solid tumor such as melanoma, head and neck, liver or kidney cancer. Each CDR3 is given with its conserved first and last residue. D genes are given only for firm matches. Expanded clones are given a class, and other clones once, few, many or no size at all.

size: NA; D: TRBD2; length: 17; J: TRBJ2-3; V: TRBV13; DNA: TGTGCCAGCAGCTTAGGGGCTAGCGGGATTGGCACAGATACGCAGTATTTT; CDR3: CASSLGASGIGTDTQYF
size: NA; D: NA; length: 12; J: TRBJ2-7; V: TRBV7-3; DNA: TGTGCCAGCAGTTTAGAATCCTACGAGCAGTACTTC; CDR3: CASSLESYEQYF
size: NA; D: NA; length: 15; J: TRBJ1-4; V: TRBV28; DNA: TGTGCCAGCAGTGGAGCGACAGCAACTAATGAAAAACTGTTTTTT; CDR3: CASSGATATNEKLFF
size: NA; D: TRBD1; length: 16; J: TRBJ2-1; V: TRBV19; DNA: TGTGCCAGTAGTCCTTCGGGACAGGGGTTCTATGATGAGCAGTTCTTC; CDR3: CASSPSGQGFYDEQFF
size: NA; D: NA; length: 15; J: TRBJ2-3; V: TRBV4-2; DNA: TGTGCCAGCAGCCAGGATAGCGGATCCACAGATACGCAGTATTTT; CDR3: CASSQDSGSTDTQYF
size: NA; D: NA; length: 15; J: TRBJ2-3; V: TRBV25-1; DNA: TGTGCCAGCAGTGATCGTGGCGGTAGCACAGATACGCAGTATTTT; CDR3: CASSDRGGSTDTQYF
size: once; D: TRBD2; length: 16; J: TRBJ2-1; V: TRBV14; DNA: TGTGCCAGCAGCCAAGTTTATGGCGGGAGGGCCAATGAGCAGTTCTTC; CDR3: CASSQVYGGRANEQFF
size: NA; D: TRBD2; length: 15; J: TRBJ2-7; V: TRBV18; DNA: TGTGCCAGCTCACGGGTCCGGGACTACTCCTACGAGCAGTACTTC; CDR3: CASSRVRDYSYEQYF
size: NA; D: NA; length: 20; J: TRBJ1-5; V: TRBV21-1; DNA: TGTGCCAGCAGCTCAATCGGGACGGTGGGAGGTGGGCACCACAATCAGCCCCAGCATTTT; CDR3: CASSSIGTVGGGHHNQPQHF
size: NA; D: NA; length: 15; J: TRBJ2-1; V: TRBV5-1; DNA: TGCGCCAGCAGCTTGGTTGCAGGGGTTTACAATGAGCAGTTCTTC; CDR3: CASSLVAGVYNEQFF
size: NA; D: NA; length: 15; J: TRBJ2-1; V: TRBV27; DNA: TGTGCCAGCAGTTTTCGCAGGGGGGCCTACAATGAGCAGTTCTTC; CDR3: CASSFRRGAYNEQFF
size: NA; D: NA; length: 15; J: TRBJ1-2; V: TRBV4-3; DNA: TGCGCCAGCAGCCAAGATACGGACAGAACCTATGGCTACACCTTC; CDR3: CASSQDTDRTYGYTF
size: NA; D: TRBD2; length: 15; J: TRBJ2-1; V: TRBV9; DNA: TGTGCCAGCAGCGTCAGTCTAGCGGGAGCCAATGAGCAGTTCTTC; CDR3: CASSVSLAGANEQFF
size: NA; D: TRBD2; length: 13; J: TRBJ2-1; V: TRBV9; DNA: TGTGCCAGCAGCGTATCGGGGGGCAATGAGCAGTTCTTC; CDR3: CASSVSGGNEQFF
size: NA; D: TRBD1; length: 14; J: TRBJ1-2; V: TRBV19; DNA: TGTGCCAGTAGACGACAGGGGGCAAGAAATGGCTACACCTTC; CDR3: CASRRQGARNGYTF
size: NA; D: NA; length: 17; J: TRBJ1-4; V: TRBV13; DNA: TGTGCCAGCAGCTCGGCTCCGTCGGGGGCGGTCGGTGAAAAACTGTTTTTT; CDR3: CASSSAPSGAVGEKLFF
size: NA; D: TRBD2; length: 14; J: TRBJ2-7; V: TRBV7-3; DNA: TGTGCCAGCAGCTTAAAGCGGGGGGCGTACGAGCAGTACTTC; CDR3: CASSLKRGAYEQYF
size: NA; D: NA; length: 14; J: TRBJ2-7; V: TRBV5-6; DNA: TGTGCCAGCGGAAGGGACGGGAGATCTTACGAGCAGTACTTC; CDR3: CASGRDGRSYEQYF
size: NA; D: TRBD1; length: 18; J: TRBJ1-1; V: TRBV5-1; DNA: TGCGCCAGCAGCTTGGAGCCGGGAGGGGGCATGGTGAACACTGAAGCTTTCTTT; CDR3: CASSLEPGGGMVNTEAFF
size: NA; D: NA; length: 17; J: TRBJ2-3; V: TRBV4-3; DNA: TGCGCCAGCAGCCAAGACCCCAGGGGCGCCAGCACAGATACGCAGTATTTT; CDR3: CASSQDPRGASTDTQYF
size: NA; D: NA; length: 14; J: TRBJ1-4; V: TRBV28; DNA: TGTGCCAGCGTTTCCGGGACTTTCGGCGAAAAACTGTTTTTT; CDR3: CASVSGTFGEKLFF
size: NA; D: TRBD1; length: 16; J: TRBJ1-1; V: TRBV4-1; DNA: TGCGCCAGCAGCCAACCCAGGACAGGGCCGAACACTGAAGCTTTCTTT; CDR3: CASSQPRTGPNTEAFF
size: NA; D: TRBD1; length: 15; J: TRBJ1-2; V: TRBV11-1; DNA: TGTGCCAGCAGCCACCGGGACAGGGTTCTAGAGGGCTACACCTTC; CDR3: CASSHRDRVLEGYTF
size: once; D: NA; length: 14; J: TRBJ1-5; V: TRBV19; DNA: TGTGCCAGTAGTAGTGGGGGGGGCGTGCAGCCCCAGCATTTT; CDR3: CASSSGGGVQPQHF
size: NA; D: TRBD1; length: 13; J: TRBJ2-7; V: TRBV6-5; DNA: TGTGCCAGCAGCCAGGGACAGAGCTACGAGCAGTACTTC; CDR3: CASSQGQSYEQYF
size: once; D: TRBD2; length: 16; J: TRBJ2-7; V: TRBV10-1; DNA: TGCGCCAGCAGTGAGTCGAGGGCTAGCGGGACCTACGAGCAGTACTTC; CDR3: CASSESRASGTYEQYF
size: NA; D: NA; length: 13; J: TRBJ2-7; V: TRBV30; DNA: TGTGCCTGGAGTATAGGTCGGGGCCGAGAGCAGTACTTC; CDR3: CAWSIGRGREQYF
size: NA; D: NA; length: 18; J: TRBJ1-2; V: TRBV7-2; DNA: TGTGCCAGCAGCTTACGCCTGACGAACCCAACCCTTAACTATGGCTACACCTTC; CDR3: CASSLRLTNPTLNYGYTF
size: NA; D: TRBD2; length: 15; J: TRBJ2-1; V: TRBV11-1; DNA: TGTGCCAGCAGCTTAGGCCTAGCGGGAGCCAATGAGCAGTTCTTC; CDR3: CASSLGLAGANEQFF
size: NA; D: TRBD2; length: 15; J: TRBJ2-3; V: TRBV27; DNA: TGTGCCAGCAGTTGGCTAGCGGGAAGGACAGATACGCAGTATTTT; CDR3: CASSWLAGRTDTQYF
size: once; D: NA; length: 16; J: TRBJ1-1; V: TRBV18; DNA: TGTGCCAGCTCACCACCATCGAAGACAGGGAACACTGAAGCTTTCTTT; CDR3: CASSPPSKTGNTEAFF
size: NA; D: NA; length: 14; J: TRBJ2-1; V: TRBV28; DNA: TGTGCCAGCAGTTCCCGGGACTTCTACAATGAGCAGTTCTTC; CDR3: CASSSRDFYNEQFF
size: NA; D: TRBD1; length: 12; J: TRBJ1-2; V: TRBV27; DNA: TGTGCCAGCAGGGGACAGTTCTATGGCTACACCTTC; CDR3: CASRGQFYGYTF
size: NA; D: TRBD2; length: 15; J: TRBJ2-7; V: TRBV6-5; DNA: TGTGCCAGCAGAACTAGCGCGACCGGATCCTACGAGCAGTACTTC; CDR3: CASRTSATGSYEQYF
size: NA; D: TRBD1; length: 15; J: TRBJ1-2; V: TRBV6-5; DNA: TGTGCCAGCAGGGATCGGACAGGGCTGAACTATGGCTACACCTTC; CDR3: CASRDRTGLNYGYTF
size: NA; D: NA; length: 16; J: TRBJ1-2; V: TRBV6-9; DNA: TGTGCCAGCAGTCAATGCATGTACGGAAAGACCTATGGCTACACCTTC; CDR3: CASSQCMYGKTYGYTF
size: NA; D: TRBD2; length: 15; J: TRBJ2-1; V: TRBV9; DNA: TGTGCCAGCAGCGTAGGAAGCGGGAGTACGAATGAGCAGTTCTTC; CDR3: CASSVGSGSTNEQFF
size: NA; D: NA; length: 14; J: TRBJ2-1; V: TRBV15; DNA: TGTGCCACCAGCTACAAGGACCGCTACAATGAGCAGTTCTTC; CDR3: CATSYKDRYNEQFF
size: NA; D: TRBD2; length: 14; J: TRBJ2-3; V: TRBV28; DNA: TGTGCCAGCAAAGCGGGAGGCCCCACAGATACGCAGTATTTT; CDR3: CASKAGGPTDTQYF
size: NA; D: TRBD1; length: 14; J: TRBJ2-5; V: TRBV7-9; DNA: TGTGCCAGCAGATACAGGGGGCCTACGGAGACCCAGTACTTC; CDR3: CASRYRGPTETQYF
size: NA; D: TRBD1; length: 12; J: TRBJ1-1; V: TRBV5-4; DNA: TGTGCCAGCAGCCCACAGGGGGGTGAAGCTTTCTTT; CDR3: CASSPQGGEAFF
size: NA; D: NA; length: 11; J: TRBJ1-2; V: TRBV28; DNA: TGTGCCAGCGGGGACGACTATGGCTACACCTTC; CDR3: CASGDDYGYTF
size: once; D: TRBD1; length: 15; J: TRBJ1-2; V: TRBV5-1; DNA: TGCGCCAGCAGCTCCACTACAACAGGGGCCCATGGCTACACCTTC; CDR3: CASSSTTTGAHGYTF
size: once; D: NA; length: 18; J: TRBJ1-1; V: TRBV11-3; DNA: TGTGCCGGCAGCCCGAATTTATCCCAACTCAGGGCTGAGACTGAAGCTTTCTTT; CDR3: CAGSPNLSQLRAETEAFF
size: NA; D: NA; length: 13; J: TRBJ1-2; V: TRBV5-1; DNA: TGCGCCAGCAGCTTGTCTCACGACTATGGCTACACCTTC; CDR3: CASSLSHDYGYTF
size: NA; D: NA; length: 15; J: TRBJ2-5; V: TRBV5-1; DNA: TGCGCCAGCAGCCCTCCGGGGGAGGGGGGAGAGACCCAGTACTTC; CDR3: CASSPPGEGGETQYF
size: NA; D: TRBD1; length: 15; J: TRBJ2-3; V: TRBV5-4; DNA: TGTGCCAGCAGCTCCCCGGGACAGGGCCCAGATACGCAGTATTTT; CDR3: CASSSPGQGPDTQYF
size: NA; D: TRBD2; length: 16; J: TRBJ2-7; V: TRBV5-1; DNA: TGCGCCAGCAGCTTGGGGTTTACTAGCGGGAGTTACGAGCAGTACTTC; CDR3: CASSLGFTSGSYEQYF
size: NA; D: NA; length: 15; J: TRBJ2-5; V: TRBV5-8; DNA: TGTGCCAGCAGCTTAGGTAGCGTACACCAAGAGACCCAGTACTTC; CDR3: CASSLGSVHQETQYF
size: once; D: NA; length: 14; J: TRBJ2-7; V: TRBV7-6; DNA: TGTGCCAGCAGCTTAGAGGGGCAGGCCTACGAGCAGTACTTC; CDR3: CASSLEGQAYEQYF
size: NA; D: NA; length: 19; J: TRBJ1-5; V: TRBV19; DNA: TGTGCCAGTAGTCTTCCTAGGGGGTCTGCTGAGGCCCTAAATCAGCCCCAGCATTTT; CDR3: CASSLPRGSAEALNQPQHF
size: NA; D: NA; length: 16; J: TRBJ1-1; V: TRBV5-1; DNA: TGCGCCAGCAGCCGAACGTATACCACAGCGAACACTGAAGCTTTCTTT; CDR3: CASSRTYTTANTEAFF
size: NA; D: NA; length: 15; J: TRBJ1-1; V: TRBV27; DNA: TGTGCCAGCAGTGAAGAAGGCAGGGGTCCCACTGAAGCTTTCTTT; CDR3: CASSEEGRGPTEAFF
size: NA; D: NA; length: 13; J: TRBJ2-7; V: TRBV2; DNA: TGTGCCAGCAGTGACAGGGCCGGCTACGAGCAGTACTTC; CDR3: CASSDRAGYEQYF
size: NA; D: TRBD2; length: 14; J: TRBJ2-5; V: TRBV2; DNA: TGTGCCAGCAGTGAGAACGGGGGGCAAGAGACCCAGTACTTC; CDR3: CASSENGGQETQYF